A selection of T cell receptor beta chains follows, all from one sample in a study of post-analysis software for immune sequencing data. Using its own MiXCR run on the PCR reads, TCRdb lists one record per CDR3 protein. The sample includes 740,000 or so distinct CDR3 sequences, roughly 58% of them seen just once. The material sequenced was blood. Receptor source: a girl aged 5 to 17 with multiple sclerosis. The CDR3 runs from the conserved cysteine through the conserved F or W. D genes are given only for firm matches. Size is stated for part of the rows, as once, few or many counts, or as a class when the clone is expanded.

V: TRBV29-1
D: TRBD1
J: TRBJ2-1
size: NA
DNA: TGCAGCGTGGACAGGGATTTGGGTGAGCAGTTCTTC
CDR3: CSVDRDLGEQFF

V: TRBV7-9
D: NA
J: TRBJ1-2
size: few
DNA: TGTGCCAGCAGCTCATCCCGGGTGGGGCCGCGGGTCTATGGCTACACCTTC
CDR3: CASSSSRVGPRVYGYTF

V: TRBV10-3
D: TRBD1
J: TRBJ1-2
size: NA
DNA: TGTGCCATCAGTGGCGGACAGGGGTCGATTTACGGTGGCTACACCTTC
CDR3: CAISGGQGSIYGGYTF

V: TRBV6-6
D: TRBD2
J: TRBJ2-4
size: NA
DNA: TGTGCCAGCAGTCCCCGGGGGGTTATTGAGCAGTACTTC
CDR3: CASSPRGVIEQYF

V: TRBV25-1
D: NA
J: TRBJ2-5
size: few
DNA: TGTGCCAGCGCCGAAGGAGCAGGGGTCGGAGAGACCCAGTACTTC
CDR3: CASAEGAGVGETQYF

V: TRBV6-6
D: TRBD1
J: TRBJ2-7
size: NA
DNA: TGTGCCAGCAGTCAGACAGGGGCCGGCGACGAGCAGTACTTC
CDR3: CASSQTGAGDEQYF

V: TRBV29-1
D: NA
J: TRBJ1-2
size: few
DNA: TGCAGCGTTGTGGACGGATCCTATGGCTACACCTTC
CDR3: CSVVDGSYGYTF

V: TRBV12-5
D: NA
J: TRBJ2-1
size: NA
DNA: TGTGCTAGTGGTTTCGTCGATGAGCAGTTCTTC
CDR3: CASGFVDEQFF

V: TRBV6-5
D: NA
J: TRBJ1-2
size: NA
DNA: TGTGCCAGCAGTTTAAGCTTTAGCGGTGGCTACACCTTC
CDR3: CASSLSFSGGYTF

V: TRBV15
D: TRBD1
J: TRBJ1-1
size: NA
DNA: TGTGCCACCAGCAGAGGATTGGGGCAGGGGGCAAGGAACACTGAAGCTTTCTTT
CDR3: CATSRGLGQGARNTEAFF

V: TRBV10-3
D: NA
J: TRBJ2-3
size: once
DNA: TGTGCCATCAGTGAGCAGCCGGGACCAAGCACAGATACGCAGTATTTT
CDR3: CAISEQPGPSTDTQYF

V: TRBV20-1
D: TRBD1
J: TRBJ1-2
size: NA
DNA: TGCAGTGCCACGACGGACAGGGGTAACTATGGCTACACCTTC
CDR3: CSATTDRGNYGYTF

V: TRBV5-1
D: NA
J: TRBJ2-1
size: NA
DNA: TGCGCCAGCACTTATTCGGACGATGAGCAGTTCTTC
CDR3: CASTYSDDEQFF

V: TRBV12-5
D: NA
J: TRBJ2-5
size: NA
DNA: TGTGCTAGTGGTTCCACACCCGTGGAGACCCAGTACTTC
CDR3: CASGSTPVETQYF

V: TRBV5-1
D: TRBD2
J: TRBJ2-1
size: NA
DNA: TGCGCCAGCAGCTTGGAAGGGACTAGCGCAAACAATGAGCAGTTCTTC
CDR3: CASSLEGTSANNEQFF

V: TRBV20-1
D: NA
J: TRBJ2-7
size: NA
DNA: TGCAGTGCTAGAGAGGCAGGGCACTACGAGCAGTACTTC
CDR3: CSAREAGHYEQYF

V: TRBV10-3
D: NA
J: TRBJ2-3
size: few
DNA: TGTGCCATCAGTGAGTCGACCCCGGGGACATTTGCTTCTACGCAGTATTTT
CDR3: CAISESTPGTFASTQYF

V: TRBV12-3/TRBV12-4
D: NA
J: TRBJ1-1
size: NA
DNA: NA
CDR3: CASTTLRFGETEAFF

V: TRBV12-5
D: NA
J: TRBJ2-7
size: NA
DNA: TGTGCTAGTGGTCCCTTCGGGACGGGACTTTACGAGCAGTACTTC
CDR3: CASGPFGTGLYEQYF

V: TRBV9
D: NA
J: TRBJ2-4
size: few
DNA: TGTGCCATCAGCACCCCAGATGGGACACACGGAAGGAACATTCAGTACTTC
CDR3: CAISTPDGTHGRNIQYF

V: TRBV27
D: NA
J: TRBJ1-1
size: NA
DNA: TGTGCCAGCAGTTTATCGCAGGGATTGAACACTGAAGCTTTCTTT
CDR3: CASSLSQGLNTEAFF

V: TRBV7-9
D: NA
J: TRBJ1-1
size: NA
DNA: TGTGCCAGCACGAGGAGAAACACTGAAGCTTTCTTT
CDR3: CASTRRNTEAFF

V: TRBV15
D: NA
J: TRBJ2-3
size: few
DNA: TGTGCCACCAGCAGAGATCGGCTAGTTCGATCGGTAGATACGCAGTATTTT
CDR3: CATSRDRLVRSVDTQYF

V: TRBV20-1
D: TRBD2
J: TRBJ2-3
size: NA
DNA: TGCAGTGCTAGCCGGGGGGGGCCTAGCACAGATACGCAGTATTTT
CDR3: CSASRGGPSTDTQYF

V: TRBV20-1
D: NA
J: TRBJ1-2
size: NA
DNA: TGCAGTGCTAGAGACCTGAATGGCTACACCTTC
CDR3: CSARDLNGYTF

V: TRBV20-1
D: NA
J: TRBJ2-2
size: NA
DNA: TGCAGTGCGGAACACAGAGACACCGGGGAGCTGTTTTTT
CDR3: CSAEHRDTGELFF

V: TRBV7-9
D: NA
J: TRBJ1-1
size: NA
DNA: TGTGCCAGCGTGGCAGGCTACACTGAAGCTTTCTTT
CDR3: CASVAGYTEAFF

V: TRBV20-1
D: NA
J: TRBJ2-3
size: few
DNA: TGCAGTGCTCCAGGACGGACTAGCACAGATACGCAGTATTTT
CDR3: CSAPGRTSTDTQYF

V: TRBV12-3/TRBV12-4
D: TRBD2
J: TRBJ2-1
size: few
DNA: TGTGCCAGCATCCTAGCGGGAGGCGGGAGGAAAGAGCAGTTCTTC
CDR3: CASILAGGGRKEQFF

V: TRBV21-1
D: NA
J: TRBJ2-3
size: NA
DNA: TGTGCCAGCCCCCCCCGGGACAGGGGCACAGATACGCAGTATTTT
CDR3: CASPPRDRGTDTQYF

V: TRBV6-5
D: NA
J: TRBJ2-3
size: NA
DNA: TGTGCCAGCAGTTACGGGGGGACTAGCACAGATACGCAGTATTTT
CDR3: CASSYGGTSTDTQYF

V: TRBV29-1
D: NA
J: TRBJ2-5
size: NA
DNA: TGCAGCTCTTCGAGGGAGCCCCAAGAGACCCAGTACTTC
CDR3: CSSSREPQETQYF

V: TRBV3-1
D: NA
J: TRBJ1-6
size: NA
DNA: TGTGCCAGCAGCCGAAGAAGCTCCTATAATTCACCCCTCCACTTT
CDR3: CASSRRSSYNSPLHF

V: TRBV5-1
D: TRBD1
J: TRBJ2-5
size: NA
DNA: TGCGCCAGCAGCTTGTCGGGACAGGAAAAGACCCAGTACTTC
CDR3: CASSLSGQEKTQYF

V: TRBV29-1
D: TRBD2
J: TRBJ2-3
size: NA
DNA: TGCAGCGGCAAAAGGGGGACTAGCGGGGCAGATACGCAGTATTTT
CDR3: CSGKRGTSGADTQYF

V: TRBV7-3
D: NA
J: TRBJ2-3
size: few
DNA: TGTACCAGCAGCTTAATTAGTGCAGATACGCAGTATTTT
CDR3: CTSSLISADTQYF

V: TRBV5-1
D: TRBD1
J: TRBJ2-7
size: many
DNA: TGCGCCAGCAGCTTGGCCGGGACAGGGATCTACGAGCAGTACTTC
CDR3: CASSLAGTGIYEQYF

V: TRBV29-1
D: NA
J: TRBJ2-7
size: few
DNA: TGCAGCGTTAGCCTGGACACTTACGAGCAGTACTTC
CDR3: CSVSLDTYEQYF

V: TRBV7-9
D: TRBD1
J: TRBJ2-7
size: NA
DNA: TGTGCCAGCAGTCGGACAGGGAGTTCCCGGGCCGAGCAGTACTTC
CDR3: CASSRTGSSRAEQYF

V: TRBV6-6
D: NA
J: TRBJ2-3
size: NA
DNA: TGTGCCAGCTCCCCGGCCTACACAGATACGCAGTATTTT
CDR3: CASSPAYTDTQYF